These 16 T cell receptor beta chains were sequenced from one sample in a study of blood T cell repertoires in COVID-19. The data were produced by immunoSEQ multiplex PCR, yet TCRdb's version contains in-frame clones alone and is incomplete. The table records around 260,000 clones, 90% to 95% of them present only once. The sequenced material came from peripheral blood. The source is a woman in her 30s with COVID-19, enrolled during active disease.

J is TRBJ2-2 and V is TRBV11-3; TRBD2 is a possible D gene (6 bases). The CDR3 is made up of 17 amino acids. The germline V gene encodes CDR1 SGHNT and CDR2 YENEEA. V was clipped by 5 bases and J by 5 bases, with 21 bases between them. The DNA of the CDR3 is TGTGCCAGCAGCCCCCAACCCCCGGGAGTTGGGACCGGGGAGCTGTTTTTT. Its protein is CASSPQPPGVGTGELFF. Based on the CDR3 plus reference TRBV11-3 and TRBJ2-2, the full variable domain is EAGVVQSPRYKIIEKKQPVAFWCNPISGHNTLYWYLQNLGQGPELLIRYENEEAVDDSQLPKDRFSAERLKGVDSTLKIQPAELGDSAVYLCASSPQPPGVGTGELFFGEGSRLTVL.

The V gene is TRBV30, the J gene TRBJ2-7; 12 bases line up with TRBD2. CDR3 length equals 14 residues. CDR1 is GTSNPN and CDR2 is SVGIG in the germline V gene (reference sequence). V gave up 2 bases and J gave up 5 bases; unmatched junction bases: 4. CDR3 amino acids: CAWSRLAGAHEQYF. CDR3 DNA sequence: TGTGCCTGGAGTCGACTAGCGGGAGCCCACGAGCAGTACTTC.

As DNA, the CDR3 is TGTGCCAGCAGTGGGGGACTAGCGGGAGGGCTCGCATCTTACAATGAGCAGTTCTTC. Protein: CASSGGLAGGLASYNEQFF. The gene calls are TRBV2 and TRBJ2-1; 16 bases line up with TRBD2. The length of the CDR3 is 19 residues. CDR1 and CDR2 (germline): SNHLY, FYNNEI. The ends lost 4 bases at V and 4 bases at J; junction bases unmatched: 10.

V gene TRBV19 combines with J gene TRBJ2-5; TRBD2 agrees at 12 bases. The CDR3 is 15 residues long. V lost 5 bases, J lost 5 bases, and 6 bases stayed unmatched. Germline assignment: CDR1 LNHDA and CDR2 SQIVND (reference sequence). CDR3 loop: CASSPRTSGIETQYF. The CDR3 coding sequence is TGTGCCAGTAGTCCGAGGACTAGCGGGATTGAGACCCAGTACTTC.

The chain uses TRBV7-8 and TRBJ2-7; no clear D. Germline V gives CDR1 SGHVS, CDR2 FQNEAQ. Trimming stripped 4 bases from V and 5 bases from J, with 6 bases between. The CDR3 sequence is 11 residues long. Here the CDR3 DNA reads TGTGCCAGCAGCTCTAGAAACGAGCAGTACTTC. Its translation: CASSSRNEQYF.

A word on this clone: Other DNA sequences within the sample encode an identical CDR3. DNA of the CDR3: TGTGCCAGTAGTATGGGGAGGGATCAGCCCCAGCATTTT. It specifies CASSMGRDQPQHF. This sequence joins TRBV19 and TRBJ1-5; no clear D gene. Between the trimmed V and J ends, which lost 3 bases and 5 bases, there was a span of 8 bases. The CDR3 is 13 amino acids. Germline lookup yields CDR1 LNHDA and CDR2 SQIVND (reference sequence).

V and J are TRBV30 and TRBJ1-1; TRBD1 might be the D (5 bases). The germline V gene has CDR1 GTSNPN and CDR2 SVGIG (reference sequence). V gave up 0 bases and J gave up 5 bases, with 13 bases separating them. This CDR3 spans 14 amino acids. The CDR3 spells CAWSVLRVKTEAFF. The CDR3 region has the DNA TGTGCCTGGAGTGTACTCAGGGTAAAAACTGAAGCTTTCTTT.

The J gene is TRBJ1-5, the V gene TRBV7-8, with a weak D call TRBD1 (6 bases). Germline-derived CDR1 and CDR2 are SGHVS and FQNEAQ. The CDR3 covers 15 residues. The germline V and J ends were trimmed by 5 bases and 7 bases, with 18 bases remaining between them. CDR3 nucleotides: TGTGCCAGCAGCCCCTTATCAGGGGCTCAGCAGCCCCAGCATTTT. This encodes CASSPLSGAQQPQHF.

This rearrangement joins TRBV5-5 to TRBJ2-1, with TRBD1 as a possible D gene (5 bases). The CDR3 is made up of 13 amino acids. V was cut by 2 bases and J by 4 bases, with 7 bases left in between. Germline V gene data show CDR1 as SGHKS and CDR2 as YYEKEE (reference sequence). CDR3 sequence (DNA): TGTGCCAGCAGCTTCGACAGATACAATGAGCAGTTCTTC. Translating it yields CASSFDRYNEQFF.

The chain employs TRBV14 and TRBJ1-1; a weak D match, TRBD1 (6 bases). CDR3 length: 12 amino acids. Germline loops: CDR1 SGHDN, CDR2 FVKESK. Trimming took 1 base from V and 11 from J, leaving 11 bases between them. The CDR3, as DNA: TGTGCCAGCAGCCAAGGGGGACATTTGGCTTTCTTT. It specifies CASSQGGHLAFF. The full variable domain, completed using reference TRBV14 and TRBJ1-1, is EAGVTQFPSHSVIEKGQTVTLRCDPISGHDNLYWYRRVMGKEIKFLLHFVKESKQDESGMPNNRFLAERTGGTYSTLKVQPAELEDSGVYFCASSQGGHLAFFGQGTRLTVV.

The gene calls are TRBV11-2 and TRBJ1-1, with a weak D call TRBD1 (5 bases). The CDR3 is 11 residues long. Per the germline V gene, CDR1 is SGHAT and CDR2 is FQNNGV. V shed 4 bases and J shed 11 bases, with 11 bases lying between them. CDR3 amino acids: CASSSQGGAFF. CDR3 DNA sequence: TGTGCCAGCAGCTCCCAGGGAGGTGCTTTCTTT.

The V call is TRBV5-1, the J call TRBJ2-1; no firm D call. The CDR3 is made up of 13 amino acids. CDR1 is SGHRS and CDR2 is YFSETQ in the germline V gene. V dropped 4 bases and J dropped 7 bases, with 12 bases sitting between them. Here the CDR3 DNA reads TGCGCCAGCAGCGTCGCAGGTGGGAATGAGCAGTTCTTC. It encodes CASSVAGGNEQFF.

The chain combines TRBV24-1 with TRBJ2-2, with D possibly matching TRBD1 (6 bases). V was trimmed by 4 bases and J by 5 bases, leaving 10 bases between them. Germline V lookup: CDR1 KGHDR, CDR2 SFDVKD. The CDR3 consists of 14 residues. CDR3 nucleotide sequence: TGTGCCACCAGTGAGGCAGGGACAACCGGGGAGCTGTTTTTT. This encodes CATSEAGTTGELFF.

This chain links TRBV5-4 with TRBJ1-2; tentatively, D is TRBD1 (6 bases). Germline loops: CDR1 SGHNT, CDR2 YYREEE (reference sequence). CDR3 length: 16 residues. The germline V and J ends were trimmed by 0 bases and 2 bases, with 14 bases remaining between them. This CDR3 reads CASSLVGGGANYGYTF. As DNA, the CDR3 is TGTGCCAGCAGCTTGGTCGGGGGGGGCGCGAACTATGGCTACACCTTC. The complete variable domain, with remaining parts taken from reference TRBV5-4 and TRBJ1-2, reads ETGVTQSPTHLIKTRGQQVTLRCSSQSGHNTVSWYQQALGQGPQFIFQYYREEENGRGNFPPRFSGLQFPNYSSELNVNALELDDSALYLCASSLVGGGANYGYTFGSGTRLTVV.

This rearrangement joins TRBV24-1 to TRBJ2-2; 9 bases map to TRBD1. The CDR3 consists of 16 residues. Trimming removed 3 bases from V and 6 bases from J; junction bases left unmatched: 7. Per germline, CDR1 KGHDR and CDR2 SFDVKD. The CDR3 DNA is TGTGCCACCAGTGATCGACAGGGGGTCACCCCCGGGGAGCTGTTTTTT. This sequence encodes CATSDRQGVTPGELFF.

CDR3 DNA: TGCGCCAGCAGGACACAAGAGACCCAGTACTTC. Protein product: CASRTQETQYF. The chain links TRBV5-1 to TRBJ2-5, with D unresolved. Germline assignment: CDR1 SGHRS and CDR2 YFSETQ. Deletions cut 5 bases from V and 2 bases from J, with 4 bases between. CDR3 length: 11 amino acids. Complete variable domain (other parts from reference TRBV5-1 and TRBJ2-5): KAGVTQTPRYLIKTRGQQVTLSCSPISGHRSVSWYQQTPGQGLQFLFEYFSETQRNKGNFPGRFSGRQFSNSRSEMNVSTLELGDSALYLCASRTQETQYFGPGTRLLVL.